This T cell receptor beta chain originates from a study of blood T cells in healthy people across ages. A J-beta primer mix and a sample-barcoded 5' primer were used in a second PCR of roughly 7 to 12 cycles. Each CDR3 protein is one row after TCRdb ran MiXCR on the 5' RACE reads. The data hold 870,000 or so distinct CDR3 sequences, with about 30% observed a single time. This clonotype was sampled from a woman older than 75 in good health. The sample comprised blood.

The CDR3 bases are TGCAGTGCTAGGGAGACAGCATTGCCAACCTACGAGCAGTACTTC. This encodes CSARETALPTYEQYF. The chain couples TRBV20-1 to TRBJ2-1; TRBD1 might be the D (5 bases). With the DNA end fitting TRBJ2-7 better, the J assignment may be wrong. Germline V gene sequence: CDR1 DFQATT, CDR2 SNEGSKA (reference sequence). The CDR3 sequence is 15 residues long.